This paragraph reports one TCR beta chain. This entry is derived from a study of cytomegalovirus exposure and HLA in healthy donors. The PCR made use of 60 Vbeta and 13 Jbeta primers. Assay: immunoSEQ multiplex PCR; the TCRdb copy retains only in-frame clones and omits some. Counted here are under 250,000 clones, 75% to 85% occurring once; the ten biggest clones make up approximately 2.5%. Trimming took off 1 base at V and 0 bases at J, with 7 bases between the two ends. The CDR3 is 15 residues long. CDR1 and CDR2 from the germline V gene are SGHAT and FQNNGV. The V and J genes are TRBV11-2 and TRBJ1-5; tentatively, D is TRBD1 (5 bases). The sample was PBMCs. This receptor was taken from a woman between 35 and 50 years old in good health and CMV-seronegative. CDR3 nucleotides: TGTGCCAGCAGCTTAGTCGGGGGTAGCAATCAGCCCCAGCATTTT. It encodes CASSLVGGSNQPQHF.